A single sample gave rise to the 17 T cell receptor beta chains below, sequenced in a study of T cells after yellow fever vaccination (dated by TCRdb to between 2019 and 2020). This specimen's treatment or condition label, interpreted: live attenuated yellow fever vaccine strain. The library was produced with 5' RACE. Sequencing was carried out with an Illumina NovaSeq 6000. TCRdb applied fastp at Q25 and MiXCR to the public reads, then kept only in-frame beta chains. Rows are combined by CDR3 protein, so each entry shows the most common genes and DNA. Present in this sample are about 340,000 distinct CDR3 sequences, around 13% of which were seen just once. More than 3% of the sample rests with the top ten. The sequencing used CD4+ T cells sorted from PBMCs, collected 15 days after the yellow fever booster vaccination. These receptor sequences come from a man aged 18-30 years who received the YFV17D yellow fever vaccine.

The gene calls are TRBV7-2 and TRBJ2-2, with 11 bases that match TRBD2. V shed 5 bases and J 4 bases; nucleotides not matched to a gene: 9. The length of the CDR3 is 17 residues. Looked up from germline, CDR1 is SGHTA and CDR2 is FQGNSA. CDR3 region: CASSPYTSGRFTGELFF. The CDR3 DNA reads as TGTGCCAGCAGCCCATATACTAGCGGGAGATTCACCGGGGAGCTGTTTTTT.

This clonotype was detected a few times. This sequence joins TRBV6-5 and TRBJ1-2, with D tentatively TRBD1 (6 bases). This CDR3 region has 14 residues. With 5 bases removed from V and 7 bases from J, the gap between germline ends came to 17 bases. CDR1 is MNHEY and CDR2 is SVGAGI in the germline V gene. In DNA, the CDR3 is TGTGCCAGCAGTGGAAATGGGGGGCGAGGTGGCTACACCTTC. Encoded protein: CASSGNGGRGGYTF.

V usage is TRBV6-4 and J usage is TRBJ2-1, with 9 nucleotides matching TRBD2. Germline CDR1 is MRHNA and CDR2 is SNTAGT. Trimming at V came to 6 bases and at J to 10 bases, leaving 22 bases not matched to a gene. The length of the CDR3 is 18 residues. In DNA form, the CDR3 reads TGTGCCAGCAGCCAATACCCTAGCGGGGCCTCCCTTGGATGGGAGCAGTTCTTC. Translation gives CASSQYPSGASLGWEQFF.

CDR3 sequence (DNA): TGTGCCAGCAGCTTAGGGCCGCCATCGGCTAGCGGGGGGCCGGGTTACAATGAGCAGTTCTTC. Translating gives CASSLGPPSASGGPGYNEQFF. The chain links TRBV7-6 to TRBJ2-1; 11 positions match TRBD2. CDR3 size: 21 residues. V lost 1 base and J lost 4; bases outside the gene matches: 18. Looked up from germline, CDR1 is SGHVS and CDR2 is FNYEAQ.

The genes are TRBV28 and TRBJ1-5, with D maybe TRBD1 (5 bases). Trimming cost V 5 bases and J 7 bases, with 21 bases left between them. Per the germline V gene, CDR1 is MDHEN and CDR2 is SYDVKM. The CDR3 is 16 residues long. CDR3 bases: TGTGCCAGCAGTCTCCCGCCCCGGGGGTTCGGGCAGCCCCAGCATTTT. Its translation is CASSLPPRGFGQPQHF.

The chain joins TRBV7-2 to TRBJ2-7; D gene unclear. CDR3 length: 13 amino acids. Germline lookup yields CDR1 SGHTA and CDR2 FQGNSA. V was pared by 5 bases and J by 2 bases, with 10 bases between. CDR3 in amino acids: CASSLPQTYEQYF. The CDR3 DNA reads as TGTGCCAGCAGCCTACCACAGACCTACGAGCAGTACTTC.

This clonotype occurred many times. J is TRBJ2-7 and V is TRBV10-3; no reliable D call. Trimming removed 3 bases from V and 3 bases from J, with 6 bases in between. The CDR3 is 12 amino acids. CDR1 is ENHRY, CDR2 SYGVKD, per germline. The CDR3 region has the DNA TGTGCCATCAGTGAAGGAAGCTACGAGCAGTACTTC. Translating it yields CAISEGSYEQYF.

V gene TRBV27 combines with J gene TRBJ2-2, with a weak D call TRBD2 (6 bases). Between the trimmed V and J ends, which lost 5 bases and 4 bases, there was a span of 11 bases. Germline lookup yields CDR1 MNHEY and CDR2 SMNVEV (reference sequence). This CDR3 spans 14 amino acids. CDR3: CASSLHGGTGELFF. DNA for the CDR3: TGTGCCAGCAGTCTCCACGGGGGCACCGGGGAGCTGTTTTTT.

Only a few counts were recorded for this clonotype. This chain joins TRBV7-9 and TRBJ2-1, with TRBD2 identical over 7 bases. The length of the CDR3 is 17 residues. V gave up 1 base and J gave up 2 bases; unmatched junction bases: 8. The germline V gene has CDR1 SEHNR and CDR2 FQNEAQ (reference sequence). As DNA, the CDR3 is TGTGCCAGCAGCTTAGGCAGGCTAGCGGTGACCTACAATGAGCAGTTCTTC. This gives the protein CASSLGRLAVTYNEQFF.

The chain couples TRBV21-1 to TRBJ1-1; the table gives TRBD1 as D, unverified against the DNA. TRBV21-1 counts as a pseudogene. CDR3 size: 14 residues. This chain's CDR3 is CASSKRPGNTEAFF. The DNA of the CDR3 is TGTGCCAGCAGCAAAAGGCCGGGGAACACTGAAGCTTTCTTT.

The rearrangement uses TRBV9 and TRBJ1-6, with TRBD1 matching 7 bases. Germline CDR1 and CDR2: SGDLS and YYNGEE. J lost 6 bases, V lost 3 bases, and 6 bases had no gene match. The CDR3 has 15 residues. The CDR3 loop reads CASSALGQVNSPLHF. The CDR3 DNA is TGTGCCAGCAGCGCCCTAGGACAGGTTAATTCACCCCTCCACTTT.

The genes are TRBV7-9 and TRBJ2-2; 7 nucleotides line up with TRBD2. CDR1 SEHNR and CDR2 FQNEAQ come from the germline V gene (reference sequence). V shed 5 bases, J shed 3 bases, and the junction held 15 bases outside the gene matches. This CDR3 has 18 residues. CDR3 in DNA: TGTGCCAGCAGCCACTCTTCCTGGCTAGCGGAGGACACCGGGGAGCTGTTTTTT. Its translation is CASSHSSWLAEDTGELFF.

The CDR3 protein is CASSLDQGTQYF. As DNA, the CDR3 is TGTGCCAGCAGCTTAGATCAGGGTACGCAGTATTTT. The V call is TRBV11-2, the J call TRBJ2-3; tentatively, D is TRBD1 (5 bases). The germline V gene has CDR1 SGHAT and CDR2 FQNNGV. V was clipped by 0 bases and J by 8 bases, with 6 bases between them. There are 12 residues in the CDR3. The full variable domain, its missing parts supplied by reference TRBV11-2 and TRBJ2-3, is EAGVAQSPRYKIIEKRQSVAFWCNPISGHATLYWYQQILGQGPKLLIQFQNNGVVDDSQLPKDRFSAERLKGVDSTLKIQPAKLEDSAVYLCASSLDQGTQYFGPGTRLTVL.

The chain uses TRBV14 and TRBJ2-7; weak D call: TRBD1 (5 bases). Germline values: CDR1 SGHDN, CDR2 FVKESK. The CDR3 is made up of 14 amino acids. V was pared by 3 bases and J by 7 bases, with 16 bases between. DNA for the CDR3: TGTGCCAGCAGCCACCCAGGGCCGCCTCGGGAGCAGTACTTC. This gives the protein CASSHPGPPREQYF.

In nucleotides, the CDR3 is TGTGCCAGCAGCTTAGAGGGGGGGACGGGTGGCTACACCTTC. Its protein product is CASSLEGGTGGYTF. V is TRBV7-2 and J is TRBJ1-2; tentatively, D is TRBD1 (6 bases). The CDR3 runs to 14 residues. Trimming shortened V by 1 base and J by 7 bases, and 13 bases separated the two germline ends. Germline CDR1 SGHTA, CDR2 FQGNSA.

The chain combines TRBV11-2 with TRBJ2-3; a possible D gene is TRBD2 (7 bases). V was pared by 1 base and J by 6 bases, with 26 bases between. The CDR3 runs to 19 residues. Germline CDR1 SGHAT, CDR2 FQNNGV. DNA of the CDR3: TGTGCCAGCAGCTTAGTCGGGCCCGTGGCACGTAGGGGGGGGGATACGCAGTATTTT. This gives the protein CASSLVGPVARRGGDTQYF.

The rearrangement links TRBV11-3 to TRBJ2-2; D uncertain. Germline values: CDR1 SGHNT, CDR2 YENEEA. Trimming pared 3 bases from V and 5 bases from J, leaving 7 bases between. This CDR3 has 13 amino acids. CDR3 loop: CASSFLTTGELFF. DNA of the CDR3: TGTGCCAGCAGCTTTCTGACAACCGGGGAGCTGTTTTTT. Supplemented by reference TRBV11-3 and TRBJ2-2, the full variable domain reads EAGVVQSPRYKIIEKKQPVAFWCNPISGHNTLYWYLQNLGQGPELLIRYENEEAVDDSQLPKDRFSAERLKGVDSTLKIQPAELGDSAVYLCASSFLTTGELFFGEGSRLTVL.